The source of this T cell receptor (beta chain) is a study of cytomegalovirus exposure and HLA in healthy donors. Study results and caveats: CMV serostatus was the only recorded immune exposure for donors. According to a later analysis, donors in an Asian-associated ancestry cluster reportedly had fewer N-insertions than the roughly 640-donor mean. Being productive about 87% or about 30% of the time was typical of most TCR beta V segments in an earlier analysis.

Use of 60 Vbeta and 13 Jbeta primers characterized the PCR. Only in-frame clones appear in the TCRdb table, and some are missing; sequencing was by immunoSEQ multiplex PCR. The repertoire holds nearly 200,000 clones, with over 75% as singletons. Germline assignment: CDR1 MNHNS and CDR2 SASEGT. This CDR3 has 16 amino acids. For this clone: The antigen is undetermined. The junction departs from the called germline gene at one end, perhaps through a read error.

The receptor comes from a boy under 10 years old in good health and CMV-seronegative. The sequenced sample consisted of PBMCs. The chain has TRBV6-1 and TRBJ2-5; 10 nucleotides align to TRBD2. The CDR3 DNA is TGTGCCAGCAGCGAATACCTAGCGGGGGCCGGGGAGACCCGGTACTTC. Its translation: CASSEYLAGAGETRYF.